This TCR beta chain was sequenced for a study of T cell repertoires in ileal Crohn's disease. Study findings and constraints: Every patient over 26.8% clonality showed endoscopic recurrence.

With regard to this clone: The antigen is not known.

Data came from immunoSEQ multiplex PCR; TCRdb stores just in-frame clones and leaves some out. This table has about 14,000 clones, nearly 85% appearing once. V shed 4 bases and J shed 0 bases, with 6 bases lying between them. CDR3 length: 13 amino acids. The germline gives CDR1 KGHSH, CDR2 LQKENI. This sequence originates from an adult with Crohn's disease. The rearrangement joins TRBV18 to TRBJ1-1; D is ambiguous. Sequencing was performed on ileal tissue. The CDR3 bases are TGTGCCAGCTCACTCGACTTGAACACTGAAGCTTTCTTT. It specifies CASSLDLNTEAFF.